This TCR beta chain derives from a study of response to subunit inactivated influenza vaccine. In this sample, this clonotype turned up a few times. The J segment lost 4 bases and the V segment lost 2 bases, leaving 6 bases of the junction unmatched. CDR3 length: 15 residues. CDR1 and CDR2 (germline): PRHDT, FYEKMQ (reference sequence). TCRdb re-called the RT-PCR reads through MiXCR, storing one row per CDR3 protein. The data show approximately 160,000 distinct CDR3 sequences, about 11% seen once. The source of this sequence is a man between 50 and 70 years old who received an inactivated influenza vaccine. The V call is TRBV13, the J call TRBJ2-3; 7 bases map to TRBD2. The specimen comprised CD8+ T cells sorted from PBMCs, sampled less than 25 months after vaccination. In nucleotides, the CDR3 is TGTGCCAGCAGCTTACAAGGGGAGGGTTCAGATACGCAGTATTTT. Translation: CASSLQGEGSDTQYF.